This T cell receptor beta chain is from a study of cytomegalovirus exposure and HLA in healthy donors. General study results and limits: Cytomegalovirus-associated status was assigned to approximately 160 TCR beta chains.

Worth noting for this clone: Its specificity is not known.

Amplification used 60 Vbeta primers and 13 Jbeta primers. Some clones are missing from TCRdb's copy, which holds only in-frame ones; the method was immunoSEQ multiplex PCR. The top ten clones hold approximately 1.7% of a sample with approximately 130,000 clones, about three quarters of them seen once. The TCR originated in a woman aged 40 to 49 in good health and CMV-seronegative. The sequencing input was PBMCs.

This CDR3 reads CASSLWGTSGGSSYNEQFF. The CDR3 DNA is TGTGCCAGCAGCTTATGGGGGACTAGCGGGGGCTCCTCCTACAATGAGCAGTTCTTC. This chain links TRBV7-3 with TRBJ2-1; TRBD2 agrees at 14 bases. Looked up from germline, CDR1 is SGHTA and CDR2 is FQGTGA. The length of the CDR3 is 19 residues. Trimming took 2 bases from V and 0 from J; bases not matched to a gene: 6.